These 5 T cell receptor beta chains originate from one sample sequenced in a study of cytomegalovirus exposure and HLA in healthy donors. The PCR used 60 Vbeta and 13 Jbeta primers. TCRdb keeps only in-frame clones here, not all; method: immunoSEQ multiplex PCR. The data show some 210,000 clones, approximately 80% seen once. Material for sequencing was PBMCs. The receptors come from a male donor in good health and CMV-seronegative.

The CDR3 here is CASKAALATNEKLFF. In nucleotides, the CDR3 is TGTGCCAGCAAGGCGGCCCTAGCAACTAATGAAAAACTGTTTTTT. This rearrangement joins TRBV27 to TRBJ1-4; D gene unclear. Trimming took 7 bases from V and 0 from J, leaving 12 bases between them. The CDR3 has 15 residues. Germline assignment: CDR1 MNHEY and CDR2 SMNVEV (reference sequence).

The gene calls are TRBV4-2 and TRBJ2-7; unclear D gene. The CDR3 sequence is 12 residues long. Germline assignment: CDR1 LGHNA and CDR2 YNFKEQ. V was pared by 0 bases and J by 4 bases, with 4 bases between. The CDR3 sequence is CASSQDRYEQYF. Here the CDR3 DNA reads TGTGCCAGCAGCCAAGATCGTTACGAGCAGTACTTC.

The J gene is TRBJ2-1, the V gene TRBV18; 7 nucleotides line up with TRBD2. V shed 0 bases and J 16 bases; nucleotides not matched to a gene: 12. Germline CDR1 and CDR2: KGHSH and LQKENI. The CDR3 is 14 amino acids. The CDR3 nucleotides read TGTGCCAGCTCACCACCCAACCCCGCGGGAGAATATTTCTTC. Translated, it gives CASSPPNPAGEYFF.

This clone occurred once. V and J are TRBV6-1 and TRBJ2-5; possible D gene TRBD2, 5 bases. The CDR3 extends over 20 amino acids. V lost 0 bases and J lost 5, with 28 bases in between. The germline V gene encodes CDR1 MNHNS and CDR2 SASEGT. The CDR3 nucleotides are TGTGCCAGCAGTGAAGCTAACGAGTGGGGTTGGGATCCCCGAGGGGAGACCCAGTACTTC. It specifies CASSEANEWGWDPRGETQYF.

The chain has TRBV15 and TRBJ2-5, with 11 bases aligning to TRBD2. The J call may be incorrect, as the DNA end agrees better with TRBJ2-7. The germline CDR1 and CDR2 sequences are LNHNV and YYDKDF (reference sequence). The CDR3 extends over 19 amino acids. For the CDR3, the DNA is TGTGCCACCAGCAGAGATCTGGTGATAGCGGGAGGGCTAGGCGACGAGCAGTACTTC. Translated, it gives CATSRDLVIAGGLGDEQYF.